The 9 T cell receptor beta chains given below trace back to one sample, sequenced in a study of blood T cells in healthy people across ages. The second PCR ran roughly 6 to 12 cycles with a sample-barcoded 5' primer and J-beta primers. Each CDR3 protein gets one entry after TCRdb re-called the 5' RACE reads with MiXCR. The sample holds 870,000 or so distinct CDR3 sequences, 29% seen once. The sequencing input was blood. Receptors originate from an elderly woman in good health.

Concerning this clonotype: Possible read error: a much larger clone is one base away. The V and J genes are TRBV3-1 and TRBJ2-3, with D uncertain. The length of the CDR3 is 13 residues. CDR1 and CDR2 from the germline V gene are LGHDT and YNNKEL (reference sequence). This CDR3 reads CAGSQIIADTQYF. CDR3 in DNA: TGTGCCGGCAGCCAAATAATAGCAGATACGCAGTATTTT.

J is TRBJ2-7 and V is TRBV12-3 or TRBV12-4, with a weak D call TRBD1 (5 bases). The CDR3 length is 16 residues. Trimming left V 7 bases short and J 2 bases short, with 21 bases between. The CDR3, as DNA: TGTGCCAGCACCCTCGGAGTGTCCAGGGTCCCCTACGAGCAGTACTTC. Translating gives CASTLGVSRVPYEQYF.

This clonotype was recorded at least ten times. The rearrangement uses TRBV20-1 and TRBJ2-1; no reliable D call. Germline CDR1 and CDR2: DFQATT and SNEGSKA (reference sequence). The CDR3 covers 14 residues. The germline V and J ends were trimmed by 6 bases and 3 bases, with 15 bases remaining between them. The CDR3 sequence is CSAQTPVGYNEQFF. The CDR3 nucleotides read TGCAGTGCGCAAACCCCGGTTGGCTACAATGAGCAGTTCTTC.

This clonotype appeared a single time. The V and J genes are TRBV12-3 or TRBV12-4 and TRBJ2-2; D is possibly TRBD2 (6 bases). Trimming left V 1 base short and J 1 base short, with 10 bases between. The CDR3 has 16 amino acids. This chain's CDR3 is CASSLESGLNTGELFF. CDR3 sequence (DNA): TGTGCCAGCAGTTTAGAGAGCGGGTTGAACACCGGGGAGCTGTTTTTT.

This clonotype showed up many times. For the CDR3, the DNA is TGTGCCAGCAGTTTGAGGACAGGGAAGGGGGATGAGCAGTTCTTC. This codes for CASSLRTGKGDEQFF. The rearrangement joins TRBV6-6 to TRBJ2-1, with TRBD1 identical over 8 bases. Germline V CDR1 and CDR2: MNHNY, SVGAGI (reference sequence). This CDR3 contains 15 residues. J gave up 8 bases and V 4 bases, and 10 bases lay outside the gene matches.

Details on this clonotype: The germline gene is not matched at one end of the junction; a read error may be the cause. This sequence joins TRBV24-1 and TRBJ1-2, with unresolved D. The germline CDR1 and CDR2 sequences are KGHDR and SFDVKD. This CDR3 is built from 14 residues. The DNA for the CDR3 is TGTGCCACCAGGGATTTCAGAGAGGTCGGTGGCTACACCTTC. Translated, it gives CATRDFREVGGYTF.

The sample holds one count of this clonotype. An end of the junction differs from the germline gene, which may be a read error. This sequence joins TRBV5-4 and TRBJ2-6; tentatively, D is TRBD1 (5 bases). Per germline, CDR1 SGHNT and CDR2 YYREEE (reference sequence). This CDR3 is 15 amino acids long. The CDR3 reads CASSPGLDGANVRTF. CDR3 nucleotides: TGTGCCAGCAGCCCAGGGTTGGATGGGGCCAACGTCCGGACTTTC.

This clonotype has just a few counts. V gene TRBV5-1 combines with J gene TRBJ2-1, with D maybe TRBD2 (7 bases). Germline V gene lookup returns CDR1 SGHRS and CDR2 YFSETQ. With 1 base removed from V and 9 bases from J, the gap between germline ends came to 17 bases. The CDR3 has 15 residues. This CDR3 is CASSLIRGGTGEQFF. The CDR3 DNA sequence: TGCGCCAGCAGCTTGATAAGGGGGGGGACTGGTGAGCAGTTCTTC.

The sample holds many counts of this clonotype. The chain joins TRBV20-1 to TRBJ2-1; 11 bases map to TRBD2. With 5 bases clipped from V and 4 bases from J, the junction kept 4 bases outside the gene matches. Germline lookup yields CDR1 DFQATT and CDR2 SNEGSKA (reference sequence). This CDR3 region has 14 residues. CDR3 DNA sequence: TGCAGTGCTCCTAGCGGGGGGTTATACAATGAGCAGTTCTTC. Translating gives CSAPSGGLYNEQFF.